This entry features one T cell receptor (beta chain) sequence. It lacks a known antigen. Base-call qualities are not available, and no considerably larger clone is one nucleotide away. Sequences SEHNR (CDR1) and FQNEAQ (CDR2) are obtained from the germline V gene (reference sequence). The CDR3 runs 14 amino acids, cysteine and phenylalanine included. CDR3 DNA only is kept here, 42 bases in frame from base 1. Trimming accounts for 2 bases at V and 3 bases at J, while the number of junction bases matched to no gene is 1. This sample is drawn from a study of blood T cell repertoires in COVID-19 (TCRdb year 2020). The study in broad terms: Samples from collaborators originated in the United States, Italy and Spain and spanned both the acute and convalescent phases of COVID-19. Deeply sampled blood TCRbeta repertoires from subjects exposed to, actively infected with, or recovered from COVID-19 were included in the dataset. The material from the prospective study consisted of cDNA or gDNA derived from T cells, B-cell-depleted T cells, or PBMCs. A freely available public database, intended as a resource for researchers studying the immune response to SARS-CoV-2, is where the repertoires were released. Where HLA class I and class II types were available, the types were taken from metadata supplied by the sample provider, not from assay-based typing. The samples were drawn from two sources: the first 160 participants of the ongoing ImmuneRACE study, and 1,000 to 1,500 subjects contributed by 6 global collaborators. The sample metadata nearly always contained a de-identified subject ID, COVID-19 status, age in years and sex.

Another Seattle source contributed samples from volunteer blood donors who had recovered from COVID-19. Collaborating institutions collected whole blood in K2EDTA tubes following their own protocols. For TCRbeta analysis, collaborator samples were shipped as frozen whole blood, as isolated PBMCs, or as DNA extracted from either sample type. Results the study describes overall, beyond this receptor: The amount of clinical and demographic metadata varied by source and participant and was provided uncurated.

TCRbeta CDR3 regions were amplified from genomic DNA by means of the immunoSEQ Assay, a bias-controlled multiplex PCR. The published analysis was carried out like this. The number of nucleated cells in each sample was estimated by amplification of reference gene primers within the assay. To quantify the absolute abundance of each unique TCRbeta CDR3 rearrangement, sequence reads were collapsed and filtered. For each sample, productive Simpson clonality was calculated as the square root of Simpson's diversity index across productive rearrangements. What TCRdb holds here is the immuneACCESS table cut down to in-frame rearrangements. Part of the clones is not present; checked against another copy, under half of the missing clones reflect an unresolved V gene, and the others are unexplained. The V and J calls and clone size are taken from that table; D and trimming were inferred from the DNA. Within this sample are some 180,000 clones, with 83% of them counted one time only. Clones ranked in the top ten supply less than 20% of the sample.

Recombination joined TRBV7-9 with TRBJ1-1; 9 bases in between match TRBD1. The clonotype originates from a woman in her seventies who had recovered from COVID-19. The sample was peripheral blood. The CDR3 has the sequence CASSLWDRDTEAFF. DNA sequence: TGTGCCAGCAGCTTATGGGACAGGGACACTGAAGCTTTCTTT.